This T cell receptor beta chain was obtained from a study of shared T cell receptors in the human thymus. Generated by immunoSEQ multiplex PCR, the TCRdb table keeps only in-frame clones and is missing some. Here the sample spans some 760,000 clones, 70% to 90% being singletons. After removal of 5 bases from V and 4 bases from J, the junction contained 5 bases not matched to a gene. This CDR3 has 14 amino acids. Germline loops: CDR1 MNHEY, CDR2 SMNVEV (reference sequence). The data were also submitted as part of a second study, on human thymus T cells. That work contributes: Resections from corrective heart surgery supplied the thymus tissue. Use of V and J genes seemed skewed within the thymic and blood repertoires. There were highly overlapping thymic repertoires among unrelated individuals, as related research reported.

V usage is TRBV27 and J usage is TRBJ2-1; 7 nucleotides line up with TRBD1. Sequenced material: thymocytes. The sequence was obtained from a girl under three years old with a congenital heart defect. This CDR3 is CASSPGTDYNEQFF. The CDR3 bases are TGTGCCAGCAGTCCCGGGACAGATTACAATGAGCAGTTCTTC.